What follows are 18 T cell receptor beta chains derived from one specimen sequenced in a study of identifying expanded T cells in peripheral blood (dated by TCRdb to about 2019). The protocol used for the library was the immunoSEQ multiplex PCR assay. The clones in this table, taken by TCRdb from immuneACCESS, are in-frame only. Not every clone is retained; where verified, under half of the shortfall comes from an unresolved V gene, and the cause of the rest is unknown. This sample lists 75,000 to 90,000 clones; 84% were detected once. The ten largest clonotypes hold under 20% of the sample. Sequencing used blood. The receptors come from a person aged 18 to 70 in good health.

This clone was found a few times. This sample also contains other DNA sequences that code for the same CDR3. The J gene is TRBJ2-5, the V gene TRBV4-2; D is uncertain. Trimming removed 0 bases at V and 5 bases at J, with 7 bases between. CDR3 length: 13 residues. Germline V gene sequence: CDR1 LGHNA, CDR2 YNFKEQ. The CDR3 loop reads CASSQDIGETQYF. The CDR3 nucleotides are TGTGCCAGCAGCCAAGATATTGGGGAGACCCAGTACTTC.

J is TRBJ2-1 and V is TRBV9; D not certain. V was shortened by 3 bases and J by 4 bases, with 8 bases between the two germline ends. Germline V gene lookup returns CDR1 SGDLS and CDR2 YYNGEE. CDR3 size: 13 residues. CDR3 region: CASSALSYNEQFF. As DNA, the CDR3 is TGTGCCAGCAGCGCTCTATCTTACAATGAGCAGTTCTTC. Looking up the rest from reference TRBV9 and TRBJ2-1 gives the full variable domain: DSGVTQTPKHLITATGQRVTLRCSPRSGDLSVYWYQQSLDQGLQFLIQYYNGEERAKGNILERFSAQQFPDLHSELNLSSLELGDSALYFCASSALSYNEQFFGPGTRLTVL.

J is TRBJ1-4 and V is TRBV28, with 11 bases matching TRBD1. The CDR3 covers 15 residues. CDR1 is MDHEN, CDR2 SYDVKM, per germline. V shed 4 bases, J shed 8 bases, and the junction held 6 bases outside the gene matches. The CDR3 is CASSSGQGAQEKLFF. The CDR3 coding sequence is TGTGCCAGCAGTTCTGGACAGGGGGCGCAAGAAAAACTGTTTTTT.

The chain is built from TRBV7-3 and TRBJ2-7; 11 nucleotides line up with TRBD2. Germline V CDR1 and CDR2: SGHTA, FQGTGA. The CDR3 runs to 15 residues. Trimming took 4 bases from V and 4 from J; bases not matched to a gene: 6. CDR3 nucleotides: TGTGCCAGCAGCTCTTTAGCGGGAGGGGCATACGAGCAGTACTTC. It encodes CASSSLAGGAYEQYF.

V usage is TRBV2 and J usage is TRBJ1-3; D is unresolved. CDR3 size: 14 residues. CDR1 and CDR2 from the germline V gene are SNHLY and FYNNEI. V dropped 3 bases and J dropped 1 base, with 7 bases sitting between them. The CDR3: CASSETGSGNTIYF. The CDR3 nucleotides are TGTGCCAGCAGTGAGACGGGGTCTGGAAACACCATATATTTT.

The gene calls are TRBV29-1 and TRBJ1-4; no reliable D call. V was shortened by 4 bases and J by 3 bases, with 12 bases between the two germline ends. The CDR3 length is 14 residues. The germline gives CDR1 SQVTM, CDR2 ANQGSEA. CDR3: CSVGTGNPNEKLFF. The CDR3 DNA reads TGCAGCGTTGGTACGGGAAATCCTAATGAAAAACTGTTTTTT.

CDR3 sequence: CASGEPRQVGKLFF. Here the CDR3 DNA reads TGTGCCAGCGGGGAACCGCGGCAAGTAGGAAAACTGTTTTTT. The chain couples TRBV25-1 to TRBJ1-4; the D is unclear. Germline V CDR1 and CDR2: MGHDK, SYGVNS. The V gene lost 8 bases and the J gene lost 10 bases, with 20 bases spanning the gap. This CDR3 has 14 residues. Together with reference TRBV25-1 and TRBJ1-4, the CDR3 gives the full variable domain: EADIYQTPRYLVIGTGKKITLECSQTMGHDKMYWYQQDPGMELHLIHYSYGVNSTEKGDLSSESTVSRIRTEHFPLTLESARPSHTSQYLCASGEPRQVGKLFFGSGTQLSVL.

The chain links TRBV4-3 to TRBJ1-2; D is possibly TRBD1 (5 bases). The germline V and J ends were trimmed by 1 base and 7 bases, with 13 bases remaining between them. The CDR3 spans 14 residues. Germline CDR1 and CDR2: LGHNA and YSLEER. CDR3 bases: TGCGCCAGCAGCCAAGTTCTCAGGGACGGTGGCTACACCTTC. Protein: CASSQVLRDGGYTF.

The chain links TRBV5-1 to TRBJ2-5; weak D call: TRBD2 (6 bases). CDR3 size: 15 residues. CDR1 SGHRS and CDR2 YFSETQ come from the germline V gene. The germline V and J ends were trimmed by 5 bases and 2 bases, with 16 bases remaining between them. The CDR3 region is CASRSAVGSQETQYF. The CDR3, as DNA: TGCGCCAGCAGATCGGCTGTCGGGAGTCAAGAGACCCAGTACTTC.

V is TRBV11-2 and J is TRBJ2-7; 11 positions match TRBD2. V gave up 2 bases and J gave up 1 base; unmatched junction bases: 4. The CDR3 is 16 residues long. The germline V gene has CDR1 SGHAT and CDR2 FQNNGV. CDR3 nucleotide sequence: TGTGCCAGCAGCTTACCGTTAGCGGGAGGGTCCTACGAGCAGTACTTC. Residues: CASSLPLAGGSYEQYF.

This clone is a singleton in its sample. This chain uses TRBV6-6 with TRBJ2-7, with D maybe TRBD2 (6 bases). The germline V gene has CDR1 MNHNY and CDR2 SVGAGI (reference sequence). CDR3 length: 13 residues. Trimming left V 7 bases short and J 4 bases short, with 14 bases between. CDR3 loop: CASTRLGGYEQYF. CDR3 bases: TGTGCCAGCACCCGACTAGGTGGATACGAGCAGTACTTC.

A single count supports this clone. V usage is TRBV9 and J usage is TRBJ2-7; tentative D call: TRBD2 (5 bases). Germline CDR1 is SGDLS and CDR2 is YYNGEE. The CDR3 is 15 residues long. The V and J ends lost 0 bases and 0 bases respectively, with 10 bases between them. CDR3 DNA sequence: TGTGCCAGCAGCGTAGGGAGCGGACCCTCCTACGAGCAGTACTTC. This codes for CASSVGSGPSYEQYF.

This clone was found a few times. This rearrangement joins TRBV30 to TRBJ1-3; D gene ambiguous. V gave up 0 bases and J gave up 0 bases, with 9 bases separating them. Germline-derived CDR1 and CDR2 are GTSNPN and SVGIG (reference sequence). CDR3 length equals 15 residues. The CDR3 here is CAWSVKDSSGNTIYF. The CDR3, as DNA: TGTGCCTGGAGTGTTAAGGATTCCTCTGGAAACACCATATATTTT.

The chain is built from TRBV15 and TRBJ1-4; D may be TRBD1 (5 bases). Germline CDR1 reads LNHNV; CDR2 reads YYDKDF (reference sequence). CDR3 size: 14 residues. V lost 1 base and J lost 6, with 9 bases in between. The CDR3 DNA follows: TGTGCCACCAGCAGAGGGGGGGATGATGAAAAACTGTTTTTT. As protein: CATSRGGDDEKLFF.

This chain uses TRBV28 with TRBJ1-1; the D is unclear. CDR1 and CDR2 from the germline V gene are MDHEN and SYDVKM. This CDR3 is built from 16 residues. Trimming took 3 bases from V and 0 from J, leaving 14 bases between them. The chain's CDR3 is CASSLSFIGVNTEAFF. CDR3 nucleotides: TGTGCCAGCAGTTTGTCTTTTATCGGGGTGAACACTGAAGCTTTCTTT.

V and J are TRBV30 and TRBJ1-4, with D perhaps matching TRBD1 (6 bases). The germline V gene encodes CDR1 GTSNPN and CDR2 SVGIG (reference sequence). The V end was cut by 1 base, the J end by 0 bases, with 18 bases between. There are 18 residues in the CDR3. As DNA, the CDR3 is TGTGCCTGGAGTGCCGGGACCTACCGGACAGCAACTAATGAAAAACTGTTTTTT. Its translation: CAWSAGTYRTATNEKLFF.

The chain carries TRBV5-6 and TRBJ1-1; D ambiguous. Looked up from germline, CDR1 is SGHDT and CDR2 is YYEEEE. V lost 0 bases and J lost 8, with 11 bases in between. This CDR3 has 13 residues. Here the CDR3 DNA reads TGTGCCAGCAGCTTGGAGGGCATTGTGGAAGCTTTCTTT. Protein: CASSLEGIVEAFF.

CDR3 loop: CASSARGGRLPEAFF. The DNA of the CDR3 is TGTGCCAGCAGTGCCAGGGGAGGCAGACTGCCTGAAGCTTTCTTT. The rearrangement links TRBV25-1 to TRBJ1-1; D may be TRBD1 (6 bases). From germline, CDR1 is MGHDK and CDR2 SYGVNS. V was pared by 4 bases and J by 6 bases, with 18 bases between. This CDR3 contains 15 residues.